This T cell receptor (beta chain) was recovered during a study of CD8 T cells in Susac syndrome. With random hexamers, reverse transcription was performed on about 0.5 to 1 ug of RNA. Amplification of TCR beta CDR3 used immunoSEQ multiplex PCR across 54 Vbeta and 13 Jbeta. TCRdb independently ran MiXCR on the immunoSEQ multiplex PCR reads; one entry per CDR3 protein. The sample yields about 210,000 distinct CDR3 sequences, 95% seen once. Unmatched junction bases numbered 12, after V lost 4 bases and J lost 4 bases. The CDR3 extends over 16 amino acids. Germline lookup yields CDR1 SEHNR and CDR2 FQNEAQ (reference sequence). CD8+ and CD4+ blood T cells underwent TCR beta sequencing.

The receptor comes from a human donor with multiple sclerosis. The specimen was CD4+ T cells from PBMCs. The V call is TRBV7-9, the J call TRBJ1-2, with 7 bases fitting TRBD1. This chain's CDR3 is CASSSSPGTAIYGYTF. The CDR3 nucleotides read TGTGCCAGCAGCTCGTCCCCCGGGACAGCAATCTATGGCTACACCTTC.